The 19 T cell receptor beta chains in this list originate from one sample, sequenced in a study of cytomegalovirus exposure and HLA in healthy donors. The PCR contained 60 Vbeta and 13 Jbeta primers. Assay used: immunoSEQ multiplex PCR; TCRdb lists only in-frame clones, some missing. This table has 100,000 to 150,000 clones, more than 60% appearing once. The sequencing input was PBMCs. These receptors all come from a woman between 45 and 60 years old in good health and CMV-seropositive.

This chain joins TRBV27 and TRBJ2-1; 12 bases are shared with TRBD2. Germline loops: CDR1 MNHEY, CDR2 SMNVEV (reference sequence). The CDR3 loop spans 16 amino acids. With 6 bases clipped from V and 1 base from J, the junction kept 4 bases outside the gene matches. The CDR3 DNA follows: TGTGCCAGCAGCCTACTAGCGGGAGGTTCCTACAATGAGCAGTTCTTC. Amino acid sequence: CASSLLAGGSYNEQFF.

This chain joins TRBV9 and TRBJ2-7; 8 positions match TRBD2. Germline V gives CDR1 SGDLS, CDR2 YYNGEE. This CDR3 region has 14 residues. The V segment lost 3 bases and the J segment 3 bases; nucleotides outside the gene matches: 5. DNA for the CDR3: TGTGCCAGCAGCGCCGGGACTAGGGGCTACGAGCAGTACTTC. The encoded protein is CASSAGTRGYEQYF.

V usage is TRBV5-1 and J usage is TRBJ2-7; TRBD2 matches 9 bases. The CDR3 extends over 15 amino acids. The V and J ends lost 2 bases and 2 bases, in that order; junction bases with no gene match: 5. The V gene's germline CDR1 is SGHRS and CDR2 YFSETQ. The CDR3 loop reads CASSFSGSPPYEQYF. CDR3 sequence (DNA): TGCGCCAGCAGCTTTAGCGGGAGTCCCCCCTACGAGCAGTACTTC.

This chain links TRBV6-1 with TRBJ2-2, with D possibly TRBD1 on 6 matching bases. Per the germline V gene, CDR1 is MNHNS and CDR2 is SASEGT. The germline V and J ends were trimmed by 1 base and 9 bases, with 15 bases remaining between them. CDR3 length: 15 residues. CDR3 DNA: TGTGCCAGCAGTGAAGAGGACAGCAACTCACGGGAGCTGTTTTTT. Translated: CASSEEDSNSRELFF.

The CDR3 loop is CASSAGTHEKLFF. In DNA form, the CDR3 reads TGTGCCAGCAGCGCCGGGACACATGAAAAACTGTTTTTT. The chain couples TRBV9 to TRBJ1-4, with D perhaps TRBD1 (6 bases). This CDR3 has 13 amino acids. CDR1 and CDR2 (germline): SGDLS, YYNGEE. The V gene lost 3 bases and the J gene lost 6 bases, with 9 bases spanning the gap.

There are a few counts of this clone. The V call is TRBV9, the J call TRBJ1-1; D is unresolved. The length of the CDR3 is 10 residues. The germline V gene encodes CDR1 SGDLS and CDR2 YYNGEE. Trimming removed 3 bases from V and 9 bases from J, with 6 bases in between. CDR3 DNA: TGTGCCAGCAGCGGAGGAAAAGCTTTCTTT. This codes for CASSGGKAFF. Filled out from reference TRBV9 and TRBJ1-1, the complete variable domain reads DSGVTQTPKHLITATGQRVTLRCSPRSGDLSVYWYQQSLDQGLQFLIQYYNGEERAKGNILERFSAQQFPDLHSELNLSSLELGDSALYFCASSGGKAFFGQGTRLTVV.

This clone showed up just a few times. The J gene is TRBJ1-1, the V gene TRBV18, with 8 positions matching TRBD1. Germline CDR1 reads KGHSH; CDR2 reads LQKENI. V gave up 0 bases and J gave up 7 bases; unmatched junction bases: 7. The CDR3 runs 15 residues. The CDR3, as DNA: TGTGCCAGCTCACCACCCGGACAGGGAACGAATGAAGCTTTCTTT. This sequence encodes CASSPPGQGTNEAFF.

Only a few counts were recorded for this clone. The DNA for the CDR3 is TGTGCCAGCAGGCCGGGACTAGCGGAGACCCAGTACTTC. This translates into CASRPGLAETQYF. The chain joins TRBV6-5 to TRBJ2-5; 10 bases map to TRBD2. Germline V lookup: CDR1 MNHEY, CDR2 SVGAGI. The CDR3 is 13 amino acids. V was clipped by 6 bases and J by 5 bases; unmatched bases: 3.

This rearrangement joins TRBV5-1 to TRBJ2-2, with 8 bases lining up with TRBD2. Germline V gives CDR1 SGHRS, CDR2 YFSETQ. J gave up 6 bases and V 2 bases, and 12 bases lay outside the gene matches. The CDR3 is 17 residues long. The CDR3 is CASSFNPGGGGAGELFF. The CDR3 bases are TGCGCCAGCAGCTTTAACCCGGGGGGGGGAGGAGCCGGGGAGCTGTTTTTT.

This chain uses TRBV18 with TRBJ2-6; TRBD1 aligns across 10 bases. CDR1 and CDR2 from the germline V gene are KGHSH and LQKENI. The CDR3 loop spans 19 amino acids. Trimming took 3 bases from V and 0 from J; bases not matched to a gene: 8. CDR3 nucleotides: TGTGCCAGCTCACCCGGACAGGGGGTCCGTGACTCTGGGGCCAACGTCCTGACTTTC. It specifies CASSPGQGVRDSGANVLTF. Full variable domain (remainder filled in from reference TRBV18 and TRBJ2-6): NAGVMQNPRHLVRRRGQEARLRCSPMKGHSHVYWYRQLPEEGLKFMVYLQKENIIDESGMPKERFSAEFPKEGPSILRIQQVVRGDSAAYFCASSPGQGVRDSGANVLTFGAGSRLTVL.

The chain links TRBV7-9 to TRBJ1-1, with 7 bases matching TRBD1. The CDR3 runs 15 residues. The germline V gene has CDR1 SEHNR and CDR2 FQNEAQ (reference sequence). Trimming removed 2 bases from V and 4 bases from J; junction bases left unmatched: 7. In DNA form, the CDR3 reads TGTGCCAGCAGCTTAACGCCGGGACAGCGCACTGAAGCTTTCTTT. Residues: CASSLTPGQRTEAFF.

This chain uses TRBV5-4 with TRBJ2-1; D may be TRBD2 (5 bases). V was trimmed by 4 bases and J by 2 bases, leaving 16 bases between them. The CDR3 loop spans 16 amino acids. Germline CDR1 and CDR2: SGHNT and YYREEE (reference sequence). Here the CDR3 reads CASSPPGEGTYNEQFF. The CDR3, as DNA: TGTGCCAGCAGCCCCCCGGGTGAGGGTACCTACAATGAGCAGTTCTTC.

The rearrangement uses TRBV11-3 and TRBJ1-6, with 9 bases identical to TRBD1. V was clipped by 5 bases and J by 8 bases; unmatched bases: 10. This CDR3 has 16 residues. Germline CDR1 is SGHNT and CDR2 is YENEEA. This CDR3 reads CASSLGQGSTHSPLHF. DNA of the CDR3: TGTGCCAGCAGCCTAGGACAGGGGTCGACCCATTCACCCCTCCACTTT.

The V call is TRBV29-1, the J call TRBJ2-1, with D maybe TRBD2 (7 bases). Per the germline V gene, CDR1 is SQVTM and CDR2 is ANQGSEA. The CDR3 runs 12 residues. V lost 7 bases to trimming and J lost 10 bases, with 17 bases between them. The CDR3 nucleotides are TGCAGCGCCACCGGGACTACAGGGGAGCAGTTCTTC. Protein: CSATGTTGEQFF.

V is TRBV30 and J is TRBJ2-3; 7 bases line up with TRBD1. This CDR3 is built from 14 residues. The junction had 6 bases not matched to a gene; V was cut back by 4 bases and J by 2 bases. The germline CDR1 and CDR2 sequences are GTSNPN and SVGIG (reference sequence). DNA of the CDR3: TGTGCCTGGACGAGACAGGGCTACACAGATACGCAGTATTTT. Protein product: CAWTRQGYTDTQYF.

The chain has TRBV10-3 and TRBJ2-1; 12 bases map to TRBD2. In germline, CDR1 is ENHRY, CDR2 SYGVKD. V gave up 6 bases and J gave up 4 bases; unmatched junction bases: 1. This CDR3 region has 14 residues. CDR3 sequence reads: CAISGTSGYNEQFF. The CDR3 coding sequence is TGTGCCATCAGCGGGACTAGCGGGTACAATGAGCAGTTCTTC.

This chain joins TRBV6-5 and TRBJ2-7, with D uncertain. Germline values: CDR1 MNHEY, CDR2 SVGAGI. The CDR3 has 14 residues. Trimming shortened V by 0 bases and J by 5 bases, and 11 bases separated the two germline ends. As DNA, the CDR3 is TGTGCCAGCAGTTACTCGCTATCCCAGGACGAGCAGTACTTC. It is translated as CASSYSLSQDEQYF.

The J gene is TRBJ2-1, the V gene TRBV4-1, with 8 bases aligning to TRBD2. Germline loops: CDR1 MGHRA, CDR2 YSYEKL. V lost 4 bases to trimming and J lost 3 bases; unmatched junction nucleotides: 11. The CDR3 totals 17 residues. The CDR3, as DNA: TGCGCCAGCAGCCCTAGTCGGGGGGGCCGCGACTACAATGAGCAGTTCTTC. Amino acids: CASSPSRGGRDYNEQFF.

This clone was seen more than once but under ten times. V usage is TRBV7-8 and J usage is TRBJ1-5, with 7 bases aligning to TRBD1. After removal of 1 base from V and 7 bases from J, the junction contained 7 bases not matched to a gene. This CDR3 is built from 15 residues. CDR1 is SGHVS and CDR2 is FQNEAQ in the germline V gene. The CDR3 loop reads CASSLVTGMYQPQHF. In DNA, the CDR3 is TGTGCCAGCAGCTTAGTGACAGGGATGTACCAGCCCCAGCATTTT.